Presented here are 4 T cell receptor beta chains from one specimen sequenced in a study of T cells in Graves' hyperthyroidism and ophthalmopathy (dated by TCRdb to between 2019 and 2020). Libraries were prepared through multiplex PCR. The data were produced on an Illumina HiSeq 2000. The TCR beta CDR3 regions were amplified from the RNA transcripts. A first-round RT-PCR of the TCR CDR3 used the HTBI primer set with the Qiagen OneStep RT-PCR kit. TCRdb applied fastp at Q25 and MiXCR to the public reads, then kept only in-frame beta chains. Duplicate CDR3 protein sequences are folded into a single record with the most common DNA and genes. A total of 250,000 or so distinct CDR3 sequences appear in this sample, roughly 15% of them only once. The ten largest clones represent more than 30% of the sample. The sample comprised blood. The receptors stem from a woman between 50 and 59 years old with Graves' hyperthyroidism that later progressed to Graves' ophthalmopathy.

Only one count was recorded for this clonotype. This sequence joins TRBV20-1 and TRBJ2-5, with 11 bases lining up with TRBD2. From germline, CDR1 is DFQATT and CDR2 SNEGSKA (reference sequence). V dropped 3 bases and J dropped 3; count of bases not matched to a gene: 6. CDR3 size: 15 residues. The CDR3 nucleotides read TGCAGTGCTAGCCCTTTGGGACTAGCGGAAGAGACCCAGTACTTC. Encoded protein: CSASPLGLAEETQYF.

This clonotype was detected ten times or more. The V call is TRBV19, the J call TRBJ2-2, with 11 positions matching TRBD1. CDR1 and CDR2 (germline): LNHDA, SQIVND (reference sequence). The CDR3 consists of 15 residues. The V and J ends lost 9 bases and 0 bases, in that order; junction bases with no gene match: 3. CDR3 amino acids: CASRTGGPNTGELFF. The DNA for the CDR3 is TGTGCCAGCCGGACAGGGGGCCCGAACACCGGGGAGCTGTTTTTT. Using reference TRBV19 and TRBJ2-2 for the parts outside the CDR3, the full variable domain is DGGITQSPKYLFRKEGQNVTLSCEQNLNHDAMYWYRQDPGQGLRLIYYSQIVNDFQKGDIAEGYSVSREKKESFPLTVTSAQKNPTAFYLCASRTGGPNTGELFFGEGSRLTVL.

This clonotype was counted at least ten times. This chain connects TRBV18 to TRBJ2-2, with a possible D match to TRBD2 (5 bases). The CDR3 runs to 16 residues. CDR1 and CDR2 from the germline V gene are KGHSH and LQKENI. Trimming left V 2 bases short and J 0 bases short, with 10 bases between. The CDR3 nucleotides read TGTGCCAGCTCACCAAGGTTAGCGCCGAACACCGGGGAGCTGTTTTTT. Amino acids: CASSPRLAPNTGELFF.

This clonotype came up a few times. The chain combines TRBV28 with TRBJ2-1; 12 bases line up with TRBD2. V dropped 3 bases and J dropped 10; count of bases not matched to a gene: 16. Germline CDR1 and CDR2: MDHEN and SYDVKM. The CDR3 has 18 residues. DNA for the CDR3: TGTGCCAGCAGTTTTATAATGGGGACTAGCGGGCGCCCTATGGAGCAGTTCTTC. The encoded protein is CASSFIMGTSGRPMEQFF.